Reported below is one T cell receptor beta chain. The sample is drawn from a study of PD-L1 blockade in urothelial cancer. Profiling relied on immunoSEQ multiplex PCR, and the TCRdb table lists in-frame clones only, not all of them. The profile shows 46,000 or so clones, roughly 87% of them singletons. Germline lookup yields CDR1 MNHEY and CDR2 SVGAGI. Trimming stripped 2 bases from V and 9 bases from J, with 14 bases between. This CDR3 region has 14 residues. The chain couples TRBV6-5 to TRBJ2-1; maybe TRBD1 (6 bases). Material: PBMCs, obtained around atezolizumab (anti-PD-L1) treatment. The source is a man in his sixties with urothelial cancer. CDR3 DNA sequence: TGTGCCAGCAGTTACGCTTATACAGGGAGTGAGCAGTTCTTC. Encoded protein: CASSYAYTGSEQFF.